The clone carrying this T cell receptor beta chain was seen many times. Its specificity is not known. The data were taken from a study of T cells in Graves' hyperthyroidism and ophthalmopathy. General study results and limits: In validation, the model predicted ophthalmopathy. These predictions came a median roughly six months before onset.

The investigators amplified TCR beta CDR3 regions from RNA transcripts. The HTBI set primed first-round TCR CDR3 RT-PCR. TCRdb recomputed calls from the multiplex PCR reads with MiXCR, one row per CDR3 protein. The sample holds roughly 840,000 distinct CDR3 sequences; 35% to 40% are singletons and the top ten take over 8%. Germline V gene sequence: CDR1 SEHNR, CDR2 FQNEAQ (reference sequence). The V end lost 5 bases, the J end lost 3 bases, and 19 bases lay between the germline ends. This CDR3 is built from 16 residues. This TCR derives from a man between 18 and 35 years old with Graves' hyperthyroidism. Specimen: blood. The chain couples TRBV7-9 to TRBJ1-2; D possibly corresponds to TRBD1 (5 bases). The CDR3 DNA is TGTGCCAGCAGCCTTCGGGACTCCGGCTTTGACTATGGCTACACCTTC. Its translation is CASSLRDSGFDYGYTF.